Listed below are T cell receptor beta chains from one sample, sequenced in a study of T cells in narcolepsy. Using immunoSEQ multiplex PCR, the repertoire was profiled, and TCRdb retains in-frame clones only, with some absent. The profile shows about 27,000 clones, around 74% of them singletons. The sample comprised memory (CD45RA-) CD4+ T cells from blood. Receptors originate from a human donor in good health. Each CDR3 is given with its conserved first and last residue. D genes are given only for firm matches. Size is stated for part of the rows, as once, few or many counts, or as a class when the clone is expanded.

clone_size,d_call,j_call,v_call,cdr3_length,cdr3_nt,cdr3_aa
NA,NA,TRBJ2-1,TRBV7-9,13,TGTGCCAGCAGCCTGGGACGAGTAGAGTGGCAGTTCTTC,CASSLGRVEWQFF
NA,NA,TRBJ1-4,TRBV4-1,17,TGCGCCAGCAGCCAAGTCGGCGGGGGGAGGAAGTCTGAAAAACTGTTTTTT,CASSQVGGGRKSEKLFF
NA,NA,TRBJ2-3,TRBV12-5,13,TGTGCTAGTGGGGGGAGCAAAGTAGATACGCAGTATTTT,CASGGSKVDTQYF
NA,NA,TRBJ2-7,TRBV7-2,15,TGTGCCAGCAGCTTAGCAGCGGACCTCTTCTACGAGCAGTACTTC,CASSLAADLFYEQYF
few,NA,TRBJ1-6,TRBV4-1,15,TGCGCCAGCAGCTATTCTGACAGCTATAATTCACCCCTCCACTTT,CASSYSDSYNSPLHF
NA,NA,TRBJ2-7,TRBV20-1,11,TGCAGTGCCCAGGGGCAGTACGAGCAGTACTTC,CSAQGQYEQYF
NA,NA,TRBJ1-2,TRBV19,16,TGTGCCAGTAGTCTCTCGGGGTCCGGGGCTAACTATGGCTACACCTTC,CASSLSGSGANYGYTF
NA,NA,TRBJ2-7,TRBV7-9,15,TGTGCCAGCAGCCCCCAGGGACCCATATCCTACGAGCAGTACTTC,CASSPQGPISYEQYF
NA,NA,TRBJ1-1,TRBV28,14,TGTGCCAGCAGTTTGGAGTGGGCGAACACTGAAGCTTTCTTT,CASSLEWANTEAFF
NA,TRBD1,TRBJ1-1,TRBV7-2,12,TGTGCCAGCAGCACCACAGGGGGGGAGGCTTTCTTT,CASSTTGGEAFF
NA,NA,TRBJ2-7,TRBV7-3,14,TGTGCCAGCAGCCCAGAGCCAGGCCCCTACGAGCAGTACTTC,CASSPEPGPYEQYF
NA,NA,TRBJ1-1,TRBV19,15,TGTGCCAGTAGTGAGAAGCTCGGACCGCGTCGTGAAGCTTTCTTT,CASSEKLGPRREAFF
NA,NA,TRBJ2-7,TRBV28,16,TGTGCCACCAGCGCCTTTTTTGGGCAGGGCACCTACGAGCAGTACTTC,CATSAFFGQGTYEQYF
NA,TRBD1,TRBJ2-3,TRBV5-1,15,TGCGCCAGCAGGGAGGTGACAGGGTTTGCAGATACGCAGTATTTT,CASREVTGFADTQYF
NA,TRBD1,TRBJ2-3,TRBV28,15,TGTGCCAGCAGTTTACACGGGACAGGTTCATATACGCAGTATTTT,CASSLHGTGSYTQYF
once,TRBD2,TRBJ2-7,TRBV7-2,15,TGTGCCAGCAGCCCCGGAGGCGCGGGGGGTTCCGAGCAGTACTTC,CASSPGGAGGSEQYF
NA,NA,TRBJ2-7,TRBV29-1,11,TGCAGCGTTGAAATTTCTTACGAGCAGTACTTC,CSVEISYEQYF
NA,NA,TRBJ2-5,TRBV9,14,TGTGCCAGCAGCGTAGGACTCAGGGGCGAGACCCAGTACTTC,CASSVGLRGETQYF
NA,TRBD2,TRBJ2-5,TRBV4-2,16,TGTGCCAGCAGCCAGACTAGCGGGGGAACCCAAGAGACCCAGTACTTC,CASSQTSGGTQETQYF
NA,NA,TRBJ1-1,TRBV6-5,13,TGTGCCAGCACGATGGCGGGGGCCACTGAAGCTTTCTTT,CASTMAGATEAFF
few,NA,TRBJ1-1,TRBV11-3,14,TGTGCCAGCAGCTTAGGGCGGATGAACACTGAAGCTTTCTTT,CASSLGRMNTEAFF
few,TRBD2,TRBJ2-3,TRBV18,14,TGTGCCAGCTCACCACCGGCACTAGCGGATACGCAGTATTTT,CASSPPALADTQYF
NA,NA,TRBJ1-1,TRBV5-6,17,TGTGCCAGCAGCTGGCGGGACGGCGAACACCAGAACACTGAAGCTTTCTTT,CASSWRDGEHQNTEAFF
NA,NA,TRBJ2-3,TRBV7-3,14,TGTGCCAGCAGCTCCACAGGGCGCACAGATACGCAGTATTTT,CASSSTGRTDTQYF
NA,TRBD1,TRBJ1-1,TRBV11-2,15,TGTGCCAGCAGCCCCGAAGGCGGCTCTTACAGGGGAGCTTTCTTT,CASSPEGGSYRGAFF
NA,NA,TRBJ2-2,TRBV7-9,14,TGTGCCAGCAGCCGCACAGGGAACACCGGGGAGCTGTTTTTT,CASSRTGNTGELFF
NA,NA,TRBJ1-6,TRBV7-6,14,TGTGCCAGCAGCAGCAATTTCGGAAATTCACCCCTCCACTTT,CASSSNFGNSPLHF
NA,TRBD2,TRBJ2-3,TRBV27,13,TGTGCCGCCGGGGGGGGGAGCACAGATACGCAGTATTTT,CAAGGGSTDTQYF
NA,NA,TRBJ2-6,TRBV6-5,15,TGTGCCAGCAGGACCCAGGGCTCTGGGGCCAACGTCCTGACTTTC,CASRTQGSGANVLTF
few,NA,TRBJ1-1,TRBV6-6,13,TGTGCCAGCAGTTACTCAGGGGGCACTGAAGCTTTCTTT,CASSYSGGTEAFF
few,TRBD2,TRBJ2-4,TRBV27,15,TGTGCCAGCAGCCCCAAGCGGGAGGGAAAAAACATTCAGTACTTC,CASSPKREGKNIQYF
once,TRBD1,TRBJ2-1,TRBV7-2,20,TGTGCCAGCAGCCTAGCGCCTCGGGACAGGGGAAGGGGGGTCTACAATGAGCAGTTCTTC,CASSLAPRDRGRGVYNEQFF
NA,NA,TRBJ1-5,TRBV6-5,14,TGTGCCAGCAGGCCGGGACTGGGGGATCAGCCCCAGCATTTT,CASRPGLGDQPQHF
few,NA,TRBJ1-5,TRBV2,13,TGTGCCAGCCACGAGGGAACGGATCAGCCCCAGCATTTT,CASHEGTDQPQHF
NA,TRBD2,TRBJ2-2,TRBV30,18,TGTGCCTGCTTATGGACTAGCGGGGGGAACCTGGTGGCCGGGGAGCTGTTTTTT,CACLWTSGGNLVAGELFF
NA,NA,TRBJ2-1,TRBV29-1,10,TGCAGCGTTCTATCCGATGAGCAGTTCTTC,CSVLSDEQFF
NA,NA,TRBJ2-3,TRBV6-1,12,TGTGCCAGCAGTTCCAAGTCCCGGACGCAGTATTTT,CASSSKSRTQYF
few,NA,TRBJ1-4,TRBV5-6,16,TGTGCCAGCAGCTTGATTTCGCCGGCAGCTAATGAAAAACTGTTTTTT,CASSLISPAANEKLFF
NA,TRBD1,TRBJ1-2,TRBV19,18,TGTGCCAGTAGTATCCCAGGAGCTTGGCAGGGGGCCGCCTATGGCTACACCTTC,CASSIPGAWQGAAYGYTF
NA,NA,TRBJ1-2,TRBV6-5,14,TGTGCCAGCAGTGAGGCAGGAGCTAACTATGGCTACACCTTC,CASSEAGANYGYTF
NA,TRBD2,TRBJ2-5,TRBV2,16,TGTGCCAGCAGTGCGACGACTAGCGGGATGGGGGAGACCCAGTACTTC,CASSATTSGMGETQYF
NA,NA,TRBJ1-1,TRBV10-1,13,TGCGCCAGCAGTGAAGGGTATTCCACTGAAGCTTTCTTT,CASSEGYSTEAFF
NA,NA,TRBJ1-2,TRBV30,12,TGTGCCTGGAATTCCGGGAGCTATGGCTACACCTTC,CAWNSGSYGYTF
NA,NA,TRBJ2-7,TRBV27,15,TGTGCCAGCAGTTTCAGGGGTGCTCCAACCTACGAGCAGTACTTC,CASSFRGAPTYEQYF
NA,NA,TRBJ2-5,TRBV11-1,13,TGTGCCAGCAGCCTCACCGGGTTGCAGACCCAGTACTTC,CASSLTGLQTQYF
NA,NA,TRBJ2-3,TRBV7-9,16,TGTGCCAGCAGCTTAGCCGGACTCGCCCTAACAGATACGCAGTATTTT,CASSLAGLALTDTQYF
NA,TRBD1,TRBJ1-2,TRBV29-1,17,TGCAGCGTTGTCCTACCGGACAGGAGTCAGGGCACCGATGGCTACACCTTC,CSVVLPDRSQGTDGYTF
NA,TRBD2,TRBJ2-1,TRBV7-8,15,TGTGCCAGCAGCCAGCTGGTAGCGGGAGTGGATGAGCAGTTCTTC,CASSQLVAGVDEQFF
NA,NA,TRBJ2-7,TRBV6-6,15,TGTGCCAGCACTTTGCGCCGGGATCCTCACTACGAGCAGTACTTC,CASTLRRDPHYEQYF
once,NA,TRBJ2-6,TRBV19,14,TGTGCCAGTAGGACAGTTGCTGGGGCCAACGTCCTGACTTTC,CASRTVAGANVLTF
few,TRBD1,TRBJ1-3,TRBV6-5,16,TGTGCCAGCAGTTCCAGACAGGGGCGCTCTGGAAACACCATATATTTT,CASSSRQGRSGNTIYF
NA,NA,TRBJ1-5,TRBV6-4,13,TGTGCCAGCAGTGGGTTGGATAATCAGCCCCAGCATTTT,CASSGLDNQPQHF
NA,TRBD1,TRBJ1-1,TRBV5-1,14,TGCGCCAGCCGTAGACAGGGGGCAGTTACTGAAGCTTTCTTT,CASRRQGAVTEAFF
NA,NA,TRBJ1-2,TRBV7-2,14,TGTGCCAGCAGCTTAGCGGCCCAGAACTATGGCTACACCTTC,CASSLAAQNYGYTF
NA,NA,TRBJ1-1,TRBV6-4,17,TGTGCCAGCAGTGACTCTTACTACAGGGTTAGGAACACTGAAGCTTTCTTT,CASSDSYYRVRNTEAFF
NA,NA,TRBJ2-7,TRBV29-1,13,TGCAGCGCCCAAATAGGCAGATCCCACGAGCAGTACTTC,CSAQIGRSHEQYF